Listed below are T cell receptor beta chains from one sample, sequenced in a study of cytomegalovirus exposure and HLA in healthy donors. Repertoires were generated with immunoSEQ multiplex PCR, while TCRdb's copy carries only in-frame clones and drops some. The sample yields over 85,000 clones, around four fifths seen once. The sequenced sample was PBMCs. The receptors were sampled from a woman between 55 and 75 years old in good health and CMV-seropositive. Each CDR3 is given with its conserved first and last residue. Fields, in order: D gene, clone size, V gene, J gene, CDR3 protein, CDR3 DNA. D genes are given only for firm matches. Clone size is not always given. Where it is, it says once, few, many or a class for expanded clones.

d_gene: NA
abundance: NA
v_gene: TRBV4-1
j_gene: TRBJ1-1
CDR3aa: CASSQDYGTPRGTEAFF
CDR3nt: TGCGCCAGCAGCCAAGATTACGGAACTCCCCGGGGCACTGAAGCTTTCTTT

d_gene: TRBD2
abundance: NA
v_gene: TRBV27
j_gene: TRBJ2-3
CDR3aa: CASGLAGGPSTDTQYF
CDR3nt: TGTGCCAGCGGACTAGCGGGAGGACCGAGCACAGATACGCAGTATTTT

d_gene: NA
abundance: NA
v_gene: TRBV2
j_gene: TRBJ1-1
CDR3aa: CASNPRVRNTEAFF
CDR3nt: TGTGCCAGCAATCCCAGGGTGCGTAACACTGAAGCTTTCTTT

d_gene: TRBD1
abundance: NA
v_gene: TRBV19
j_gene: TRBJ1-2
CDR3aa: CASSIGTGSANYGYTF
CDR3nt: TGTGCCAGTAGTATAGGGACAGGGTCAGCTAACTATGGCTACACCTTC

d_gene: NA
abundance: NA
v_gene: TRBV15
j_gene: TRBJ2-7
CDR3aa: CATSRSGFGTGDSYEQYF
CDR3nt: TGTGCCACCAGCAGATCCGGTTTCGGGACGGGGGACTCCTACGAGCAGTACTTC

d_gene: TRBD1
abundance: few
v_gene: TRBV10-3
j_gene: TRBJ2-2
CDR3aa: CAINGQGLTGELFF
CDR3nt: TGTGCCATCAACGGACAGGGTCTCACCGGGGAGCTGTTTTTT

d_gene: NA
abundance: NA
v_gene: TRBV19
j_gene: TRBJ1-1
CDR3aa: CASSIFGGLGTEAFF
CDR3nt: TGTGCCAGTAGTATTTTTGGGGGACTGGGCACTGAAGCTTTCTTT

d_gene: TRBD1
abundance: few
v_gene: TRBV6-5
j_gene: TRBJ1-1
CDR3aa: CASSKQGMNTEAFF
CDR3nt: TGTGCCAGCAGTAAACAGGGGATGAACACTGAAGCTTTCTTT

d_gene: NA
abundance: NA
v_gene: TRBV28
j_gene: TRBJ2-7
CDR3aa: CASSLPSSYEQYF
CDR3nt: TGTGCCAGCAGTTTGCCGAGCTCCTACGAGCAGTACTTC

d_gene: NA
abundance: NA
v_gene: TRBV28
j_gene: TRBJ2-3
CDR3aa: CASSPVRLRTDTQYF
CDR3nt: TGTGCCAGCAGTCCTGTTCGCCTTCGGACAGATACGCAGTATTTT

d_gene: NA
abundance: NA
v_gene: TRBV6-5
j_gene: TRBJ2-1
CDR3aa: CASSQKNNEQFF
CDR3nt: TGTGCCAGCAGTCAAAAAAACAATGAGCAGTTCTTC

d_gene: TRBD2
abundance: NA
v_gene: TRBV7-3
j_gene: TRBJ2-5
CDR3aa: CASSLEPSGETQYF
CDR3nt: TGTGCCAGCAGCTTAGAACCTAGCGGGGAGACCCAGTACTTC

d_gene: TRBD2
abundance: NA
v_gene: TRBV7-2
j_gene: TRBJ2-2
CDR3aa: CASSLREGSRELFF
CDR3nt: TGTGCCAGCAGCTTAAGGGAGGGGTCCAGGGAGCTGTTTTTT

d_gene: TRBD1
abundance: few
v_gene: TRBV28
j_gene: TRBJ2-7
CDR3aa: CASSMVGGVYEQYF
CDR3nt: TGTGCCAGCAGCATGGTAGGGGGCGTTTACGAGCAGTACTTC

d_gene: TRBD1
abundance: NA
v_gene: TRBV10-3
j_gene: TRBJ1-2
CDR3aa: CAIRPQGMVDGYTF
CDR3nt: TGTGCCATCAGACCACAGGGGATGGTCGATGGCTACACCTTC

d_gene: TRBD2
abundance: NA
v_gene: TRBV5-1
j_gene: TRBJ2-7
CDR3aa: CASSDPPSGEQYF
CDR3nt: TGCGCCAGCAGCGACCCACCTAGCGGAGAGCAGTACTTC

d_gene: NA
abundance: NA
v_gene: TRBV6-6
j_gene: TRBJ1-1
CDR3aa: CASRGQGTEAFF
CDR3nt: TGTGCCAGCAGGGGGCAGGGCACTGAAGCTTTCTTT

d_gene: NA
abundance: NA
v_gene: TRBV19
j_gene: TRBJ1-5
CDR3aa: CASSSRTVDNQPQHF
CDR3nt: TGTGCCAGTAGTAGCCGGACAGTCGATAATCAGCCCCAGCATTTT

d_gene: TRBD2
abundance: NA
v_gene: TRBV18
j_gene: TRBJ2-3
CDR3aa: CASSPGLAGGTDTQYF
CDR3nt: TGTGCCAGCTCACCTGGACTAGCGGGAGGGACAGATACGCAGTATTTT

d_gene: TRBD2
abundance: NA
v_gene: TRBV11-1
j_gene: TRBJ2-1
CDR3aa: CASSLSPSGSYNEQFF
CDR3nt: TGTGCCAGCAGCTTAAGTCCTAGCGGCTCCTACAATGAGCAGTTCTTC

d_gene: NA
abundance: NA
v_gene: TRBV29-1
j_gene: TRBJ1-2
CDR3aa: CSVTRDPESSGYTF
CDR3nt: TGCAGCGTGACCCGGGATCCTGAATCATCTGGCTACACCTTC

d_gene: TRBD2
abundance: NA
v_gene: TRBV2
j_gene: TRBJ2-7
CDR3aa: CASRGPSGRAAYEQYF
CDR3nt: TGTGCCAGCAGGGGTCCTAGCGGGAGGGCGGCCTACGAGCAGTACTTC

d_gene: TRBD2
abundance: NA
v_gene: TRBV18
j_gene: TRBJ2-3
CDR3aa: CASSPPGTSGGTDTQYF
CDR3nt: TGTGCCAGCTCACCACCGGGGACTAGCGGGGGCACAGATACGCAGTATTTT

d_gene: TRBD1
abundance: few
v_gene: TRBV4-1
j_gene: TRBJ1-2
CDR3aa: CASSRGTDYGYTF
CDR3nt: TGCGCCAGCAGCCGAGGGACAGACTATGGCTACACCTTC

d_gene: TRBD2
abundance: NA
v_gene: TRBV7-3
j_gene: TRBJ2-2
CDR3aa: CASSGGRAGTGELFF
CDR3nt: TGTGCCAGCAGCGGGGGGAGGGCGGGGACCGGGGAGCTGTTTTTT

d_gene: TRBD1
abundance: NA
v_gene: TRBV29-1
j_gene: TRBJ1-4
CDR3aa: CSAIGQGATNEKLFF
CDR3nt: TGCAGCGCTATAGGACAGGGAGCAACTAATGAAAAACTGTTTTTT

d_gene: TRBD2
abundance: once
v_gene: TRBV9
j_gene: TRBJ2-3
CDR3aa: CASSIAGLAGGTDTQYF
CDR3nt: TGTGCCAGCAGCATAGCGGGACTAGCGGGAGGCACAGATACGCAGTATTTT

d_gene: TRBD2
abundance: NA
v_gene: TRBV28
j_gene: TRBJ2-2
CDR3aa: CASTTMGGETGELFF
CDR3nt: TGTGCCAGCACCACAATGGGGGGGGAAACCGGGGAGCTGTTTTTT

d_gene: TRBD1
abundance: NA
v_gene: TRBV15
j_gene: TRBJ1-2
CDR3aa: CATSRAKGQGYGYTF
CDR3nt: TGTGCCACCAGCAGAGCCAAGGGACAGGGCTATGGCTACACCTTC

d_gene: NA
abundance: NA
v_gene: TRBV28
j_gene: TRBJ2-7
CDR3aa: CASSLGAYEQYF
CDR3nt: TGTGCCAGCAGTTTGGGAGCCTACGAGCAGTACTTC

d_gene: TRBD2
abundance: once
v_gene: TRBV6-4
j_gene: TRBJ2-1
CDR3aa: CATGPSAGGSYNEQFF
CDR3nt: TGTGCCACTGGGCCCTCGGCGGGAGGTTCCTACAATGAGCAGTTCTTC

d_gene: TRBD1
abundance: NA
v_gene: TRBV7-3
j_gene: TRBJ2-7
CDR3aa: CASSLSPPDRAIAYEQYF
CDR3nt: TGTGCCAGCAGCTTATCCCCCCCCGACAGGGCTATTGCCTACGAGCAGTACTTC

d_gene: TRBD1
abundance: few
v_gene: TRBV29-1
j_gene: TRBJ1-1
CDR3aa: CSVEVEGGEAFF
CDR3nt: TGCAGCGTTGAAGTCGAAGGGGGCGAAGCTTTCTTT

d_gene: TRBD2
abundance: NA
v_gene: TRBV10-3
j_gene: TRBJ2-3
CDR3aa: CAISDSGRDTDTQYF
CDR3nt: TGTGCCATCAGTGATAGCGGGAGAGACACAGATACGCAGTATTTT

d_gene: TRBD2
abundance: few
v_gene: TRBV7-9
j_gene: TRBJ2-1
CDR3aa: CASSLGLANEQFF
CDR3nt: TGTGCCAGCAGTTTAGGACTAGCCAATGAGCAGTTCTTC

d_gene: TRBD2
abundance: once
v_gene: TRBV5-8
j_gene: TRBJ2-7
CDR3aa: CASNRLATYEQYF
CDR3nt: TGTGCCAGCAACAGACTAGCGACCTACGAGCAGTACTTC